This passage covers 24 T cell receptor beta chains from one sample sequenced in a study of CD8 T cells in ankylosing spondylitis (dated by TCRdb to about 2017). The investigation overall reported the following: Blood from ankylosing spondylitis patients appeared to be characterized by a TCR beta motif composed of eight highly homologous amino acid variants.

The library was obtained by 5' RACE. Sequencing instrument: Illumina HiSeq 2500. In TCRdb, the public reads were trimmed at Q25 with fastp and aligned with MiXCR, with productive beta chains retained. Rows with a matching CDR3 protein are joined into one entry that keeps the most common DNA and genes. The sample table lists some 800,000 distinct CDR3 sequences, about 10% of them with a count of one. Less than 0.65% of the sample is in the top ten clones. Their specific antigens are unknown. The material sequenced was blood, either unsorted or a sorted T cell fraction (not recorded which). These receptors originate from a male donor with ankylosing spondylitis.

This clonotype was counted many times. The rearrangement uses TRBV5-6 and TRBJ2-3, with 10 bases lining up with TRBD2. This CDR3 has 14 amino acids. V was clipped by 0 bases and J by 8 bases; unmatched bases: 3. The V gene's germline CDR1 is SGHDT and CDR2 YYEEEE. CDR3 sequence reads: CASSLASGSGTQYF. CDR3 DNA sequence: TGTGCCAGCAGCTTGGCTAGCGGGAGTGGTACGCAGTATTTT.

DNA of the CDR3: TGTGCCAGCAGTGAAGGGACAGGGAGGGGTAGGCTGTTTTTT. Translating gives CASSEGTGRGRLFF. The chain combines TRBV6-1 with TRBJ2-2; TRBD1 might be the D (8 bases). Germline V lookup: CDR1 MNHNS, CDR2 SASEGT. The CDR3 spans 14 residues. Trimming left V 1 base short and J 13 bases short, with 16 bases between.

The table lists this clonotype with many counts. The chain recombines TRBV12-3 or TRBV12-4 with TRBJ1-5, with D maybe TRBD1 (5 bases). The CDR3 totals 20 residues. Trimming removed 5 bases at V and 2 bases at J, with 28 bases between. The CDR3 bases are TGTGCCAGCAGTCCTTCGAGGGGCGCCCTTTTTCTCCAGGGCAATCAGCCCCAGCATTTT. It specifies CASSPSRGALFLQGNQPQHF.

The chain combines TRBV5-1 with TRBJ2-7, with 9 nucleotides matching TRBD2. The trim removed 4 bases at V and 7 bases at J, leaving 15 bases unmatched. Germline CDR1 and CDR2: SGHRS and YFSETQ. CDR3 size: 16 residues. For the CDR3, the DNA is TGCGCCAGCAGCGCTACTAGCGGGCCGATATTTGGGGAGCAGTACTTC. This sequence encodes CASSATSGPIFGEQYF.

J is TRBJ2-1 and V is TRBV20-1, with D tentatively TRBD1 (5 bases). The CDR3 consists of 13 residues. Germline values: CDR1 DFQATT, CDR2 SNEGSKA (reference sequence). The CDR3 bases are TGCACCACGGACGGAAAGGGGTACAATGAGCAGTTCTTC. As protein: CTTDGKGYNEQFF.

The CDR3, as DNA: TGCGCCAGCAGCACCACCGGGACCATTCAGGTCACGCAGTATTTT. This codes for CASSTTGTIQVTQYF. The chain uses TRBV5-1 and TRBJ2-3, with D tentatively TRBD1 or TRBD2 (5 bases each). Trimming removed 4 bases at V and 9 bases at J, with 21 bases between. Germline assignment: CDR1 SGHRS and CDR2 YFSETQ. The CDR3 runs 15 residues.

The CDR3 protein is CASSQELRTGVSPLHF. CDR3 in DNA: TGCGCCAGCAGCCAAGAGTTGCGGACAGGGGTCTCACCCCTCCACTTT. V and J are TRBV4-3 and TRBJ1-6, with TRBD1 matching 9 bases. Germline CDR1 is LGHNA and CDR2 is YSLEER. The CDR3 contains 16 residues. J was trimmed by 10 bases and V by 0 bases; bases with no gene match: 7.

A few counts support this clonotype. This rearrangement joins TRBV7-2 to TRBJ2-1; a weak D match, TRBD2 (6 bases). Trimming removed 1 base at V and 16 bases at J, with 11 bases between. Germline assignment: CDR1 SGHTA and CDR2 FQGNSA. This CDR3 spans 11 amino acids. The CDR3 DNA reads TGTGCCAGCAGCTTAGGGAGGGCCGTTTTCTTC. It is translated as CASSLGRAVFF.

The chain employs TRBV15 and TRBJ1-2, with D unresolved. Trimming stripped 0 bases from V and 8 bases from J, with 13 bases between. This CDR3 has 14 amino acids. CDR1 and CDR2 (germline): LNHNV, YYDKDF (reference sequence). The CDR3 DNA follows: TGTGCCACCAGCAGAGATTGGGAGGAGGGAGGCTACACCTTC. Translated: CATSRDWEEGGYTF.

In this sample, this clonotype turned up a few times. The chain uses TRBV4-3 and TRBJ1-1, with a weak D call TRBD1 (5 bases). CDR1 LGHNA and CDR2 YSLEER come from the germline V gene. V lost 2 bases, J lost 6 bases, and 13 bases lay in between. The CDR3 runs to 14 residues. CDR3 residues: CASSQTLGVAEAFF. CDR3 nucleotide sequence: TGCGCCAGCAGCCAAACTTTAGGGGTCGCTGAAGCTTTCTTT.

The chain joins TRBV10-3 to TRBJ2-7; D unclear. V was clipped by 10 bases and J by 4 bases, with 14 bases between them. Germline V gene sequence: CDR1 ENHRY, CDR2 SYGVKD. The CDR3 sequence is 12 residues long. The CDR3 DNA is TGTGCCACCACCCCCGAGCTTTACGAGCAGTACTTC. Protein sequence: CATTPELYEQYF.

This clonotype has a handful of counts. This chain connects TRBV20-1 to TRBJ2-5, with 14 positions matching TRBD2. CDR1 is DFQATT and CDR2 is SNEGSKA in the germline V gene (reference sequence). V shed 5 bases and J 4 bases; nucleotides not matched to a gene: 3. The CDR3 spans 14 residues. The CDR3 is CSARTSGGPETQYF. In nucleotides, the CDR3 is TGCAGTGCTCGGACTAGCGGGGGGCCAGAGACCCAGTACTTC.

This clonotype was counted a few times. The V call is TRBV5-1, the J call TRBJ2-1; possibly TRBD1 for D (6 bases). The CDR3 contains 13 residues. Germline CDR1 and CDR2: SGHRS and YFSETQ. Trimming pared 4 bases from V and 10 bases from J, leaving 15 bases between. The CDR3 DNA reads as TGCGCCAGCAGCCTTCAGGGGCCCCTCGAGCAGTTCTTC. Protein: CASSLQGPLEQFF.

This clonotype was recorded many times. The chain joins TRBV5-1 to TRBJ2-7; a possible D gene is TRBD2 (6 bases). Trimming stripped 2 bases from V and 4 bases from J, with 22 bases between. This CDR3 is 17 amino acids long. CDR1 is SGHRS, CDR2 YFSETQ, per germline. CDR3 nucleotide sequence: TGCGCCAGCAGCTTAGGCTTCAGAGGGACTGCTATATACGAGCAGTACTTC. Translation: CASSLGFRGTAIYEQYF.

The V and J genes are TRBV9 and TRBJ2-3; 7 bases fit TRBD2. The CDR3 length is 16 residues. Looked up from germline, CDR1 is SGDLS and CDR2 is YYNGEE. V lost 0 bases, J lost 5 bases, and 9 bases stayed unmatched. CDR3 nucleotides: TGTGCCAGCAGCGTAGACCCCTTTGCGGGGGTAGATACGCAGTATTTT. It is translated as CASSVDPFAGVDTQYF.

This clonotype was observed many times. The chain uses TRBV20-1 and TRBJ2-7, with TRBD1 matching over 11 bases. From germline, CDR1 is DFQATT and CDR2 SNEGSKA (reference sequence). Unmatched junction bases numbered 5, after V lost 3 bases and J lost 7 bases. There are 13 residues in the CDR3. The CDR3 DNA is TGCAGTGCTAGTGGGACAGGGGGGAGAGAGCAGTACTTC. Translated, it gives CSASGTGGREQYF.

The chain carries TRBV12-3 or TRBV12-4 and TRBJ2-1; 14 bases agree with TRBD2. This CDR3 comprises 20 residues. The J segment lost 0 bases and the V segment lost 2 bases, leaving 9 bases of the junction unmatched. As DNA, the CDR3 is TGTGCCAGCAGTTTATGGAGGACTAGCGGGAGGACTAGCTCCTACAATGAGCAGTTCTTC. This codes for CASSLWRTSGRTSSYNEQFF.

This clonotype appeared a few times. V and J are TRBV11-2 and TRBJ1-5, with 7 bases fitting TRBD1. Germline V gives CDR1 SGHAT, CDR2 FQNNGV. V lost 2 bases to trimming and J lost 5 bases; unmatched junction nucleotides: 3. The CDR3 spans 14 residues. The CDR3 loop is CASSLQGEHQPQHF. Here the CDR3 DNA reads TGTGCCAGCAGCTTACAGGGGGAACATCAGCCCCAGCATTTT.

This chain links TRBV7-9 with TRBJ2-5; perhaps D is TRBD1 or TRBD2 (6 bases each). This CDR3 contains 14 residues. Germline CDR1 and CDR2: SEHNR and FQNEAQ (reference sequence). V lost 5 bases to trimming and J lost 1 base, with 11 bases between them. The CDR3: CASSNWGAQETQYF. The CDR3 DNA reads as TGTGCCAGCAGCAATTGGGGGGCCCAAGAGACCCAGTACTTC.

This clonotype has more than one count but fewer than ten. The chain joins TRBV6-1 to TRBJ1-3; tentative D call: TRBD1 (6 bases). The V end was cut by 5 bases, the J end by 2 bases, with 10 bases between. The CDR3 is made up of 14 amino acids. The V gene's germline CDR1 is MNHNS and CDR2 SASEGT. CDR3 sequence: CASSQGITGNTIYF. CDR3 nucleotides: TGTGCCAGCAGTCAGGGGATTACTGGAAACACCATATATTTT.

The chain has TRBV7-9 and TRBJ1-2, with 9 bases identical to TRBD1. The V segment lost 0 bases and the J segment 13 bases; nucleotides outside the gene matches: 6. CDR3 length equals 13 residues. Germline CDR1 is SEHNR and CDR2 is FQNEAQ (reference sequence). CDR3 sequence: CASSLAGTGYLTF. Here the CDR3 DNA reads TGTGCCAGCAGCTTAGCCGGGACAGGGTATCTCACCTTC. The variable domain in full, with the rest retrieved from reference TRBV7-9 and TRBJ1-2, is DTGVSQNPRHKITKRGQNVTFRCDPISEHNRLYWYRQTLGQGPEFLTYFQNEAQLEKSRLLSDRFSAERPKGSFSTLEIQRTEQGDSAMYLCASSLAGTGYLTFGSGTRLTVV.

This clonotype was counted only a few times. This rearrangement joins TRBV21-1 to TRBJ2-7; the table's TRBD2 call for D was not verified on the DNA. TRBV21-1 is an annotated pseudogene. The CDR3 consists of 15 residues. The CDR3, as DNA: TGTGCCAGCAGCAAAGAGGGCAAACGCTCCTACGAGCAGTACTTC. Translating it yields CASSKEGKRSYEQYF.

The gene calls are TRBV5-1 and TRBJ2-1; TRBD2 matches at 13 bases. Trimming removed 4 bases from V and 2 bases from J; junction bases left unmatched: 12. The germline V gene has CDR1 SGHRS and CDR2 YFSETQ. The CDR3 runs to 19 residues. Here the CDR3 reads CASSPGLAGSRAPYNEQFF. The CDR3 DNA sequence: TGCGCCAGCAGCCCGGGACTAGCGGGATCGAGGGCGCCCTACAATGAGCAGTTCTTC.

The chain recombines TRBV18 with TRBJ1-2, with D tentatively TRBD1 (6 bases). Germline V lookup: CDR1 KGHSH, CDR2 LQKENI. The CDR3 consists of 15 residues. Between the trimmed V and J ends, which lost 0 bases and 1 base, there was a span of 9 bases. In DNA form, the CDR3 reads TGTGCCAGCTCACCACCGGGGGGGCGTAACTATGGCTACACCTTC. Its protein is CASSPPGGRNYGYTF.